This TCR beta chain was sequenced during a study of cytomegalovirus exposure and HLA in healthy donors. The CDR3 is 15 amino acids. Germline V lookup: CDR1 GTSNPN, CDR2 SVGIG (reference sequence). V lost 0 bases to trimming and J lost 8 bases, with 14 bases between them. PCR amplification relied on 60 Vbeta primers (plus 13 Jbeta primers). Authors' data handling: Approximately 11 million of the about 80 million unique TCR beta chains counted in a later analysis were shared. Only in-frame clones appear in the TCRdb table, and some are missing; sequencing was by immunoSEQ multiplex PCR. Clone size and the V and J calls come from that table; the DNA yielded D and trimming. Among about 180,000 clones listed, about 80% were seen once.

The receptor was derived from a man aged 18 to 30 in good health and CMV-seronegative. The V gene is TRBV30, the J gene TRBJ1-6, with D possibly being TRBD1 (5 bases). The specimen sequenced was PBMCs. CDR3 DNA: TGTGCCTGGAGTGTAGAGGGACTGCATTATTCACCCCTCCACTTT. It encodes CAWSVEGLHYSPLHF.